The 30 T cell receptor beta chains reported below all come from one sample, sequenced in a study of cytomegalovirus exposure and HLA in healthy donors. Libraries were prepared by immunoSEQ multiplex PCR; TCRdb keeps only in-frame clonotypes and omits some of them. This table has around 70,000 clones, around 94% appearing once. The sequencing sample was made of PBMCs. These receptors were obtained from a man aged 18 to 30 in good health and CMV-seropositive.

The chain carries TRBV29-1 and TRBJ2-2; D possibly corresponds to TRBD1 (5 bases). This CDR3 has 13 amino acids. The germline V gene encodes CDR1 SQVTM and CDR2 ANQGSEA. V lost 5 bases, J lost 8 bases, and 15 bases lay in between. The CDR3 DNA sequence: TGCAGCGTTTGTACGACAGTTGGAGGGGAGCTGTTTTTT. This encodes CSVCTTVGGELFF.

V gene TRBV30 combines with J gene TRBJ2-1, with D possibly matching TRBD2 (6 bases). Germline V gives CDR1 GTSNPN, CDR2 SVGIG (reference sequence). Trimming took off 4 bases at V and 7 bases at J, with 8 bases between the two ends. The CDR3 totals 11 residues. CDR3 residues: CAWTEGNEQFF. Here the CDR3 DNA reads TGTGCCTGGACGGAGGGGAATGAGCAGTTCTTC. Full variable domain (missing parts from reference TRBV30 and TRBJ2-1): SQTIHQWPATLVQPVGSPLSLECTVEGTSNPNLYWYRQAAGRGLQLLFYSVGIGQISSEVPQNLSASRPQDRQFILSSKKLLLSDSGFYLCAWTEGNEQFFGPGTRLTVL.

The chain recombines TRBV30 with TRBJ2-1, with D hard to call. Germline-derived CDR1 and CDR2 are GTSNPN and SVGIG (reference sequence). Trimming removed 6 bases at V and 0 bases at J, with 9 bases between. There are 13 residues in the CDR3. The CDR3 DNA reads as TGTGCCTGCCAGACTGGCTCCTACAATGAGCAGTTCTTC. Its translation is CACQTGSYNEQFF.

V usage is TRBV7-8 and J usage is TRBJ1-5; D gene unclear. The CDR3 runs 15 residues. The V gene's germline CDR1 is SGHVS and CDR2 FQNEAQ. Trimming removed 1 base from V and 3 bases from J, with 10 bases in between. The CDR3 DNA reads as TGTGCCAGCAGCTTAGTTACATTTTTCAATCAGCCCCAGCATTTT. It translates to CASSLVTFFNQPQHF.

The CDR3 region is CASSTQEEGISYEQYF. In nucleotides, the CDR3 is TGTGCCAGCTCTACACAGGAGGAGGGTATCTCCTACGAGCAGTACTTC. This chain connects TRBV18 to TRBJ2-7; possible D gene TRBD2, 6 bases. The germline V gene has CDR1 KGHSH and CDR2 LQKENI. This CDR3 has 16 amino acids. Trimming stripped 6 bases from V and 0 bases from J, with 18 bases between.

This clone was observed a few times. The chain has TRBV7-2 and TRBJ2-5; perhaps TRBD2 as D (5 bases). The CDR3 spans 13 residues. Germline V gene sequence: CDR1 SGHTA, CDR2 FQGNSA. V gave up 1 base and J gave up 7 bases, with 10 bases separating them. The CDR3 loop is CASSLGGLGTQYF. The CDR3 bases are TGTGCCAGCAGCTTAGGAGGGCTAGGGACCCAGTACTTC.

The gene calls are TRBV5-1 and TRBJ2-2; D remains unclear. Germline CDR1 reads SGHRS; CDR2 reads YFSETQ. The CDR3 extends over 12 amino acids. Deletions cut 0 bases from V and 6 bases from J, with 3 bases between. Written as DNA, the CDR3 is TGCGCCAGCAGCTTGGCTTCCGGGGAGCTGTTTTTT. Protein: CASSLASGELFF.

This chain links TRBV10-2 with TRBJ2-3, with D possibly TRBD2 on 5 matching bases. The CDR3 spans 15 residues. V lost 6 bases and J 2 bases, leaving 15 bases between the germline ends. Germline V gene lookup returns CDR1 WSHSY and CDR2 SAAADI. Here the CDR3 DNA reads TGCGCCAGCAGCAGTAGCGTGACAAACACAGATACGCAGTATTTT. Encoded protein: CASSSSVTNTDTQYF.

The chain joins TRBV9 to TRBJ1-2; D gene uncertain. The CDR3 consists of 12 residues. Germline CDR1 is SGDLS and CDR2 is YYNGEE. Trimming pared 3 bases from V and 8 bases from J, leaving 11 bases between. Written as DNA, the CDR3 is TGTGCCAGCAGCGCAGTCCTGTCGGGCTACACCTTC. Translated, it gives CASSAVLSGYTF.

This clone was found once. V is TRBV14 and J is TRBJ2-1, with 15 bases identical to TRBD2. CDR1 is SGHDN and CDR2 is FVKESK in the germline V gene. Trimming cost V 1 base and J 7 bases; bases outside gene matches: 11. The CDR3 spans 19 residues. The CDR3 DNA sequence: TGTGCCAGCAGCCAAGTGATCGGACTAGCGGGAGGGCCGTCGAATGAGCAGTTCTTC. Encoded protein: CASSQVIGLAGGPSNEQFF.

The CDR3 DNA reads TGTGCCTGGAGTATACGGCCGGGGTACAATGAGCAGTTCTTC. Encoded protein: CAWSIRPGYNEQFF. This rearrangement joins TRBV30 to TRBJ2-1; maybe TRBD2 (5 bases). Germline lookup yields CDR1 GTSNPN and CDR2 SVGIG (reference sequence). With 2 bases removed from V and 4 bases from J, the gap between germline ends came to 12 bases. The CDR3 runs 14 residues.

The chain recombines TRBV27 with TRBJ2-5; the match to TRBD2 covers 10 bases. The CDR3 has 16 residues. V shed 4 bases, J shed 5 bases, and the junction held 10 bases outside the gene matches. Germline CDR1 reads MNHEY; CDR2 reads SMNVEV (reference sequence). CDR3 sequence (DNA): TGTGCCAGCAGTTCCTTGGGTAGCGGGAGGAGGGAGACCCAGTACTTC. Translated, it gives CASSSLGSGRRETQYF.

The rearrangement links TRBV9 to TRBJ2-1, with 13 bases that match TRBD2. J lost 0 bases, V lost 4 bases, and 4 bases had no gene match. CDR1 and CDR2 from the germline V gene are SGDLS and YYNGEE. This CDR3 is 17 amino acids long. The CDR3 sequence is CASSRRTSGSSYNEQFF. The CDR3 bases are TGTGCCAGCAGCAGGCGGACTAGCGGGAGCTCCTACAATGAGCAGTTCTTC.

The chain joins TRBV7-3 to TRBJ1-1; possibly TRBD1 for D (6 bases). V was clipped by 6 bases and J by 6 bases, with 14 bases between them. The V gene's germline CDR1 is SGHTA and CDR2 FQGTGA. The CDR3 is made up of 13 amino acids. Here the CDR3 reads CASSTQGAAEAFF. The CDR3, as DNA: TGTGCCAGCAGTACACAGGGAGCTGCTGAAGCTTTCTTT.

The V call is TRBV28, the J call TRBJ1-1; unclear D gene. Between the trimmed V and J ends, which lost 7 bases and 11 bases, there was a span of 23 bases. Germline V lookup: CDR1 MDHEN, CDR2 SYDVKM. CDR3 length equals 14 residues. CDR3 nucleotide sequence: TGTGCCAGCACCAATTCGGGAGGATACGGTGGCGCTTTCTTT. This gives the protein CASTNSGGYGGAFF. The full variable domain, rest sourced from reference TRBV28 and TRBJ1-1, is DVKVTQSSRYLVKRTGEKVFLECVQDMDHENMFWYRQDPGLGLRLIYFSYDVKMKEKGDIPEGYSVSREKKERFSLILESASTNQTSMYLCASTNSGGYGGAFFGQGTRLTVV.

This chain joins TRBV7-8 and TRBJ2-3; TRBD1 aligns across 8 bases. The CDR3 consists of 14 residues. V lost 5 bases and J lost 6; bases outside the gene matches: 7. Germline assignment: CDR1 SGHVS and CDR2 FQNEAQ. The DNA of the CDR3 is TGTGCCAGCAGCGAGACAGGGGCGGGGGATACGCAGTATTTT. It translates to CASSETGAGDTQYF.

The chain recombines TRBV5-4 with TRBJ2-1; D not resolved. V was pared by 4 bases and J by 6 bases, with 20 bases between. The length of the CDR3 is 16 residues. Per germline, CDR1 SGHNT and CDR2 YYREEE (reference sequence). The CDR3, as DNA: TGTGCCAGCAGCCCCGAGCCTATTGACACCCGCAATGAGCAGTTCTTC. Residues: CASSPEPIDTRNEQFF.

The rearrangement joins TRBV6-1 to TRBJ2-5, with 9 nucleotides matching TRBD1. The V segment lost 4 bases and the J segment 5 bases; nucleotides outside the gene matches: 11. The CDR3 runs 16 residues. Germline V gives CDR1 MNHNS, CDR2 SASEGT. In DNA form, the CDR3 reads TGTGCCAGCAGTGGCGATTTGGAGGACAGGGGTGAGACCCAGTACTTC. As protein: CASSGDLEDRGETQYF.

The chain recombines TRBV14 with TRBJ2-3; D not resolved. CDR1 is SGHDN, CDR2 FVKESK, per germline. With 1 base removed from V and 1 base from J, the gap between germline ends came to 15 bases. The CDR3 loop spans 17 amino acids. CDR3 amino acids: CASSQAVLPSGTDTQYF. The DNA for the CDR3 is TGTGCCAGCAGCCAAGCGGTCCTCCCTTCGGGCACAGATACGCAGTATTTT.

The rearrangement links TRBV19 to TRBJ2-7, with 9 bases identical to TRBD2. This CDR3 spans 13 amino acids. Trimming cost V 4 bases and J 3 bases; bases outside gene matches: 1. Germline assignment: CDR1 LNHDA and CDR2 SQIVND (reference sequence). The CDR3 nucleotides read TGTGCCAGTAGTAGCGGGAGGGTCTACGAGCAGTACTTC. Encoded protein: CASSSGRVYEQYF.

This clone was seen once. J is TRBJ2-7 and V is TRBV14, with 8 bases lining up with TRBD2. The CDR3 runs to 16 residues. The J segment lost 4 bases and the V segment lost 4 bases, leaving 12 bases of the junction unmatched. CDR1 and CDR2 (germline): SGHDN, FVKESK. The CDR3 reads CASSPYSGISSYEQYF. CDR3 bases: TGTGCCAGCAGCCCTTATAGCGGGATATCATCTTACGAGCAGTACTTC.

This chain uses TRBV10-3 with TRBJ2-1; TRBD2 matches 15 bases. This CDR3 has 16 amino acids. Germline CDR1 is ENHRY and CDR2 is SYGVKD. Losses at the gene ends were 4 bases for V and 2 bases for J; bases not matched to a gene: 0. CDR3: CAISGTSGRAYNEQFF. CDR3 DNA sequence: TGTGCCATCAGTGGGACTAGCGGGAGGGCCTACAATGAGCAGTTCTTC.

The rearrangement joins TRBV27 to TRBJ1-4, with D unresolved. This CDR3 is 14 amino acids long. V lost 3 bases, J lost 4 bases, and 9 bases lay in between. Germline-derived CDR1 and CDR2 are MNHEY and SMNVEV (reference sequence). The CDR3 region has the DNA TGTGCCAGCAGTTTCGGGAGGATTAATGAAAAACTGTTTTTT. Its translation is CASSFGRINEKLFF. Based on the CDR3 plus reference TRBV27 and TRBJ1-4, the full variable domain is EAQVTQNPRYLITVTGKKLTVTCSQNMNHEYMSWYRQDPGLGLRQIYYSMNVEVTDKGDVPEGYKVSRKEKRNFPLILESPSPNQTSLYFCASSFGRINEKLFFGSGTQLSVL.

This clone was seen just once. V usage is TRBV11-3 and J usage is TRBJ2-5, with D maybe TRBD2 (6 bases). Germline V gives CDR1 SGHNT, CDR2 YENEEA. V was shortened by 2 bases and J by 7 bases, with 17 bases between the two germline ends. The length of the CDR3 is 15 residues. CDR3 loop: CASSLSGGVHGTQYF. The CDR3, as DNA: TGTGCCAGCAGCTTAAGCGGAGGGGTCCACGGGACCCAGTACTTC.

The chain carries TRBV5-1 and TRBJ2-3; 9 bases map to TRBD2. The length of the CDR3 is 18 residues. With 2 bases clipped from V and 4 bases from J, the junction kept 14 bases outside the gene matches. CDR1 and CDR2 from the germline V gene are SGHRS and YFSETQ. The CDR3, as DNA: TGCGCCAGCAGCTTTAGCGGGAGTATGGGAGTTAGTCCAGATACGCAGTATTTT. As protein: CASSFSGSMGVSPDTQYF.

The chain combines TRBV28 with TRBJ2-7; 8 positions agree with TRBD1. Trimming cost V 3 bases and J 7 bases; bases outside gene matches: 8. The CDR3 contains 14 residues. The V gene's germline CDR1 is MDHEN and CDR2 SYDVKM. This CDR3 reads CASSLDRVMGEQYF. Written as DNA, the CDR3 is TGTGCCAGCAGTTTGGACAGGGTCATGGGAGAGCAGTACTTC.

The sample holds one count of this clone. This chain joins TRBV28 and TRBJ1-5; the match to TRBD1 covers 8 bases. Germline values: CDR1 MDHEN, CDR2 SYDVKM. V lost 3 bases and J lost 4; bases outside the gene matches: 5. The CDR3 consists of 15 residues. The CDR3 nucleotides read TGTGCCAGCAGTTTTCGGAACAGGGGGAATCAGCCCCAGCATTTT. It translates to CASSFRNRGNQPQHF.

The chain is built from TRBV28 and TRBJ1-3, with TRBD1 identical over 8 bases. CDR1 is MDHEN, CDR2 SYDVKM, per germline. The CDR3 consists of 18 residues. V lost 4 bases, J lost 0 bases, and 11 bases stayed unmatched. In DNA, the CDR3 is TGTGCCAGCAGTTCCGGGGGTAGAGGACAGGGCTCTGGAAACACCATATATTTT. This encodes CASSSGGRGQGSGNTIYF. Together with reference TRBV28 and TRBJ1-3, the CDR3 gives the full variable domain: DVKVTQSSRYLVKRTGEKVFLECVQDMDHENMFWYRQDPGLGLRLIYFSYDVKMKEKGDIPEGYSVSREKKERFSLILESASTNQTSMYLCASSSGGRGQGSGNTIYFGEGSWLTVV.

This rearrangement joins TRBV5-4 to TRBJ2-1, with 8 positions matching TRBD2. This CDR3 spans 15 amino acids. Per the germline V gene, CDR1 is SGHNT and CDR2 is YYREEE (reference sequence). The ends lost 2 bases at V and 7 bases at J; junction bases unmatched: 8. CDR3: CASSLPISGINEQFF. The CDR3 coding sequence is TGTGCCAGCAGCTTACCAATTAGCGGGATAAATGAGCAGTTCTTC.

The rearrangement uses TRBV7-8 and TRBJ2-2; D remains unclear. The germline CDR1 and CDR2 sequences are SGHVS and FQNEAQ. Trimming removed 4 bases from V and 3 bases from J, with 12 bases in between. There are 15 residues in the CDR3. The CDR3: CASSSRSGYTGELFF. The CDR3 nucleotides read TGTGCCAGCAGCTCAAGGTCCGGGTACACCGGGGAGCTGTTTTTT.